Presented here are 8 T cell receptor beta chains from one specimen sequenced in a study of cytomegalovirus exposure and HLA in healthy donors. Clones were read by immunoSEQ multiplex PCR, and TCRdb kept only the in-frame ones, dropping some. The sample consists of approximately 110,000 clones, about 88% of them appearing once. Material: PBMCs. Receptors were obtained from a young woman in good health and CMV-seronegative.

This sequence joins TRBV19 and TRBJ2-7; TRBD2 agrees at 7 bases. CDR3 length: 13 residues. Germline loops: CDR1 LNHDA, CDR2 SQIVND (reference sequence). The V segment lost 6 bases and the J segment 0 bases; nucleotides outside the gene matches: 2. The CDR3 DNA follows: TGTGCCAGTAGGGCTAGCGGCTCCTACGAGCAGTACTTC. Its protein is CASRASGSYEQYF.

This clone was seen just once. This chain links TRBV25-1 with TRBJ2-3; weak D call: TRBD1 (6 bases). V lost 5 bases, J lost 1 base, and 13 bases lay in between. Germline assignment: CDR1 MGHDK and CDR2 SYGVNS. The CDR3 runs to 15 residues. The CDR3 sequence: CASSTTGHRTDTQYF. The CDR3 nucleotides are TGTGCCAGCAGTACGACGGGACACCGCACAGATACGCAGTATTTT.

The chain carries TRBV5-4 and TRBJ2-3, with D perhaps TRBD2 (6 bases). Germline V CDR1 and CDR2: SGHNT, YYREEE (reference sequence). The CDR3 consists of 15 residues. V was clipped by 4 bases and J by 0 bases, with 12 bases between them. The CDR3 DNA sequence: TGTGCCAGCAGCGATGCGGGGACTAGCACAGATACGCAGTATTTT. Translated, it gives CASSDAGTSTDTQYF.

The DNA for the CDR3 is TGTGCCAGCAGACGAGACAGGCCTGCTTCCTACGAGCAGTACTTC. Protein sequence: CASRRDRPASYEQYF. The V call is TRBV6-5, the J call TRBJ2-7, with D perhaps TRBD1 (6 bases). CDR3 length: 15 amino acids. V was cut by 6 bases and J by 1 base, with 16 bases left in between. Per the germline V gene, CDR1 is MNHEY and CDR2 is SVGAGI.

This chain connects TRBV25-1 to TRBJ2-5, with D tentatively TRBD1 (6 bases). The CDR3 has 13 residues. V gave up 7 bases and J gave up 2 bases, with 11 bases separating them. Looked up from germline, CDR1 is MGHDK and CDR2 is SYGVNS. The CDR3 is CASTATGQETQYF. For the CDR3, the DNA is TGTGCCAGCACTGCGACAGGTCAAGAGACCCAGTACTTC.

The J gene is TRBJ1-1, the V gene TRBV5-4; D is possibly TRBD1 (5 bases). This CDR3 comprises 14 residues. CDR1 and CDR2 from the germline V gene are SGHNT and YYREEE (reference sequence). Between the trimmed V and J ends, which lost 4 bases and 1 base, there was a span of 11 bases. Here the CDR3 reads CASSAGPGNTEAFF. As DNA, the CDR3 is TGTGCCAGCAGCGCGGGACCTGGGAACACTGAAGCTTTCTTT.

This chain links TRBV21-1 with TRBJ2-7; the table calls TRBD1, which could not be checked here. TRBV21-1 is designated a pseudogene. The length of the CDR3 is 16 residues. CDR3 amino acids: CASSGTGESSSYEQYF. CDR3 nucleotide sequence: TGTGCCAGCAGCGGGACAGGGGAATCTAGCTCCTACGAGCAGTACTTC.

This clone was recorded only once. The chain employs TRBV9 and TRBJ2-2, with 8 bases lining up with TRBD2. This CDR3 contains 15 residues. The germline V gene encodes CDR1 SGDLS and CDR2 YYNGEE. V gave up 2 bases and J gave up 5 bases; unmatched junction bases: 5. CDR3 loop: CASSVQAGVTGELFF. The CDR3 region has the DNA TGTGCCAGCAGCGTCCAAGCGGGAGTAACCGGGGAGCTGTTTTTT.